One and the same sample provided the 22 T cell receptor beta chains below, sequenced in a study of T cell responses to AZD1222 COVID-19 vaccine. Here immunoSEQ multiplex PCR was the method, and the copy in TCRdb shows in-frame clones only, minus some. The table records some 100,000 clones, 80% to 90% of them present only once. Sequences were derived from peripheral blood, sampled 28 days after the second AZD1222 dose. Every receptor here comes from an adult who received the AZD1222 COVID-19 vaccine.

The chain carries TRBV4-2 and TRBJ1-2, with 7 bases that match TRBD1. CDR1 LGHNA and CDR2 YNFKEQ come from the germline V gene. The CDR3 has 14 amino acids. J was trimmed by 6 bases and V by 5 bases; bases with no gene match: 9. Written as DNA, the CDR3 is TGTGCCAGCAGCGACGGACAGGACTTAAATGGCTACACCTTC. Its translation is CASSDGQDLNGYTF.

This chain uses TRBV7-9 with TRBJ1-3; no firm D call. V was trimmed by 5 bases and J by 8 bases, leaving 13 bases between them. This CDR3 has 13 amino acids. Germline V CDR1 and CDR2: SEHNR, FQNEAQ (reference sequence). CDR3 amino acids: CASSPRWGDTIYF. CDR3 in DNA: TGTGCCAGCAGCCCCCGGTGGGGAGACACCATATATTTT.

In the case of this clone: The same CDR3 also results from other DNA sequences found in this sample. This chain links TRBV29-1 with TRBJ1-1; no firm D call. Trimming took 4 bases from V and 0 from J, leaving 6 bases between them. This CDR3 has 12 amino acids. Germline CDR1 SQVTM, CDR2 ANQGSEA. The chain's CDR3 is CSVGPMNTEAFF. For the CDR3, the DNA is TGCAGCGTTGGTCCCATGAACACTGAAGCTTTCTTT.

The chain employs TRBV13 and TRBJ1-3; possible D gene TRBD1, 5 bases. This CDR3 region has 16 residues. Looked up from germline, CDR1 is PRHDT and CDR2 is FYEKMQ (reference sequence). The V end was cut by 3 bases, the J end by 0 bases, with 12 bases between. The CDR3 spells CASSFKGKGSGNTIYF. The CDR3 DNA follows: TGTGCCAGCAGCTTCAAGGGGAAGGGCTCTGGAAACACCATATATTTT. Based on the CDR3 plus reference TRBV13 and TRBJ1-3, the full variable domain is AAGVIQSPRHLIKEKRETATLKCYPIPRHDTVYWYQQGPGQDPQFLISFYEKMQSDKGSIPDRFSAQQFSDYHSELNMSSLELGDSALYFCASSFKGKGSGNTIYFGEGSWLTVV.

J is TRBJ2-3 and V is TRBV12-2; the table's D call of TRBD2 was not tested on the DNA. TRBV12-2 is deemed a pseudogene. The CDR3 extends over 18 amino acids. Here the CDR3 reads CASRLGTTSGKGADTQYF. The CDR3 DNA sequence: TGTGCAAGTCGCTTAGGAACAACTAGCGGGAAAGGGGCAGATACGCAGTATTTT.

This chain joins TRBV6-5 and TRBJ1-1, with D unresolved. CDR3 size: 13 residues. Germline assignment: CDR1 MNHEY and CDR2 SVGAGI. The V gene lost 2 bases and the J gene lost 1 base, with 5 bases spanning the gap. CDR3 sequence (DNA): TGTGCCAGCAGTTACAGGCAGAACACTGAAGCTTTCTTT. It is translated as CASSYRQNTEAFF.

The chain is built from TRBV7-2 and TRBJ1-1, with a weak D call TRBD1 (5 bases). This CDR3 spans 13 amino acids. CDR1 SGHTA and CDR2 FQGNSA come from the germline V gene. V was cut by 6 bases and J by 0 bases, with 8 bases left in between. The CDR3 spells CASRLGLNTEAFF. The CDR3 DNA reads as TGTGCCAGCAGATTGGGACTGAACACTGAAGCTTTCTTT.

The chain is built from TRBV7-9 and TRBJ1-2; D may be TRBD1 (6 bases). Between the trimmed V and J ends, which lost 3 bases and 2 bases, there was a span of 10 bases. CDR1 and CDR2 from the germline V gene are SEHNR and FQNEAQ (reference sequence). The CDR3 loop spans 14 amino acids. The CDR3 spells CASSLSGANYGYTF. The CDR3 DNA follows: TGTGCCAGCAGCTTGTCAGGGGCAAACTATGGCTACACCTTC.

This chain uses TRBV28 with TRBJ2-7; no clear D. Germline CDR1 is MDHEN and CDR2 is SYDVKM. The CDR3 totals 11 residues. V was pared by 3 bases and J by 10 bases, with 10 bases between. CDR3 DNA sequence: TGTGCCAGCAGTTTCTCGCGGATCCAGTACTTC. Translated, it gives CASSFSRIQYF.

The rearrangement uses TRBV6-5 and TRBJ1-2; 8 bases agree with TRBD1. Per germline, CDR1 MNHEY and CDR2 SVGAGI. V shed 5 bases and J 4 bases; nucleotides not matched to a gene: 3. The CDR3 extends over 13 amino acids. The CDR3 nucleotides read TGTGCCAGCAGTAACACAGGGGGCTATGGCTACACCTTC. Its translation is CASSNTGGYGYTF.

This rearrangement joins TRBV28 to TRBJ1-2, with D possibly being TRBD1 (5 bases). Trimming left V 2 bases short and J 7 bases short, with 8 bases between. The CDR3 covers 12 residues. In germline, CDR1 is MDHEN, CDR2 SYDVKM. The CDR3 spells CASSLLGVGYTF. The CDR3 nucleotides are TGTGCCAGCAGTTTACTGGGGGTTGGCTACACCTTC.

The rearrangement links TRBV10-3 to TRBJ2-5; 7 bases fit TRBD1. The CDR3 is 12 residues long. V trimming: 10 bases; J trimming: 3 bases; junction bases outside the gene matches: 5. Germline-derived CDR1 and CDR2 are ENHRY and SYGVKD. This CDR3 is CATGTAEETQYF. The CDR3 bases are TGTGCCACCGGGACAGCTGAAGAGACCCAGTACTTC.

This clone was seen only once. The rearrangement links TRBV7-2 to TRBJ2-1; D remains unclear. This CDR3 has 14 amino acids. V shed 9 bases and J shed 4 bases, with 16 bases lying between them. Per the germline V gene, CDR1 is SGHTA and CDR2 is FQGNSA. The CDR3 sequence is CASLVGLGYNEQFF. The CDR3 DNA reads as TGTGCCAGTTTAGTAGGCTTGGGGTACAATGAGCAGTTCTTC.

This clone was picked up one time. V and J are TRBV24-1 and TRBJ1-1; D uncertain. Germline V gene data show CDR1 as KGHDR and CDR2 as SFDVKD. The ends were cut back, 3 bases at V and 7 bases at J, with 11 bases in the middle. CDR3 length equals 13 residues. The CDR3 region has the DNA TGTGCCACCAGTGATCGATTGACGGGTGAAGCTTTCTTT. Translating it yields CATSDRLTGEAFF.

V and J are TRBV5-4 and TRBJ1-1, with D perhaps TRBD1 (5 bases). V lost 4 bases to trimming and J lost 4 bases, with 17 bases between them. The CDR3 sequence is 15 residues long. Germline assignment: CDR1 SGHNT and CDR2 YYREEE (reference sequence). This chain's CDR3 is CASSPEGTSSTEAFF. The CDR3 region has the DNA TGTGCCAGCAGCCCGGAGGGGACCTCCTCCACTGAAGCTTTCTTT.

The chain combines TRBV27 with TRBJ2-3; D unresolved. V lost 3 bases and J lost 1, with 11 bases in between. Germline V gene sequence: CDR1 MNHEY, CDR2 SMNVEV (reference sequence). The CDR3 sequence is 15 residues long. CDR3 DNA: TGTGCCAGCAGTTTCCCCGGGTTGGGCACAGATACGCAGTATTTT. Residues: CASSFPGLGTDTQYF.

V usage is TRBV3-1 (or the pseudogene TRBV3-2) and J usage is TRBJ2-1, with TRBD2 identical over 8 bases. The CDR3 is 15 amino acids. V trimming: 3 bases; J trimming: 12 bases; junction bases outside the gene matches: 13. Germline values: CDR1 LGHDT, CDR2 YNNKEL (reference sequence). In DNA form, the CDR3 reads TGTGCCAGCAGCCACCCCCGGTTGGGCGGGAGGTGGCAGTTCTTC. It codes for CASSHPRLGGRWQFF.

The chain joins TRBV13 to TRBJ2-3; D gene unclear. The CDR3 extends over 12 amino acids. The germline V and J ends were trimmed by 1 base and 5 bases, with 4 bases remaining between them. Germline assignment: CDR1 PRHDT and CDR2 FYEKMQ (reference sequence). The CDR3 protein is CASSLVGDTQYF. CDR3 nucleotide sequence: TGTGCCAGCAGCTTAGTTGGAGATACGCAGTATTTT.

The rearrangement links TRBV6-2 or TRBV6-3 to TRBJ1-1, with TRBD1 matching 8 bases. The V and J ends lost 5 bases and 4 bases, in that order; junction bases with no gene match: 15. CDR3 size: 17 residues. CDR1 and CDR2 from the germline V gene are MNHEY and SVGEGT. In nucleotides, the CDR3 is TGTGCCAGCAGTACTTCTTGGACAGGGATGGATAGCACTGAAGCTTTCTTT. As protein: CASSTSWTGMDSTEAFF.

The chain links TRBV9 to TRBJ2-1, with 9 bases aligning to TRBD2. The germline V gene has CDR1 SGDLS and CDR2 YYNGEE. CDR3 size: 15 residues. Trimming cost V 2 bases and J 4 bases; bases outside gene matches: 4. CDR3 coding DNA: TGTGCCAGCAGCGTCGGAGCGGGGGGTTACAATGAGCAGTTCTTC. Translating it yields CASSVGAGGYNEQFF. Combining the CDR3 with reference TRBV9 and TRBJ2-1 gives the whole variable domain DSGVTQTPKHLITATGQRVTLRCSPRSGDLSVYWYQQSLDQGLQFLIQYYNGEERAKGNILERFSAQQFPDLHSELNLSSLELGDSALYFCASSVGAGGYNEQFFGPGTRLTVL.

This clone was picked up one time. CDR3 region: CASSLGQGQETQYF. The DNA for the CDR3 is TGCGCCAGCAGCTTGGGACAGGGTCAAGAGACCCAGTACTTC. The chain is built from TRBV5-1 and TRBJ2-5; 7 bases map to TRBD1. Germline V gives CDR1 SGHRS, CDR2 YFSETQ. The trim removed 0 bases at V and 2 bases at J, leaving 1 base unmatched. This CDR3 is 14 amino acids long.

The chain employs TRBV20-1 and TRBJ2-5; D is uncertain. This CDR3 contains 11 residues. Trimming shortened V by 5 bases and J by 5 bases, and 9 bases separated the two germline ends. Germline-derived CDR1 and CDR2 are DFQATT and SNEGSKA (reference sequence). In nucleotides, the CDR3 is TGCAGTGCTCAAGCGTGGGAGACCCAGTACTTC. Translation gives CSAQAWETQYF.